One T cell receptor (beta chain) is described in this entry. Its specificity is not known. Germline V gene lookup returns CDR1 MNHEY and CDR2 SVGAGI. This CDR3 contains 13 residues. This sample is drawn from a study of blood T cells in healthy people across ages. Overall study context: Researchers report that template switching captured about one barcoded beta molecule per two T cells. Study conclusions and caveats: There was no known CMV status for donors, so expanded clonotype changes were possibly confounded.

Together with a sample-barcoded 5' primer, a J-beta primer mix was included in a second PCR lasting about 7 to 12 cycles. Each cDNA was tagged by a template-switch adaptor containing 12 random nucleotides. TCRdb recomputed calls from the 5' RACE reads with MiXCR, one row per CDR3 protein. Among hundreds of thousands of distinct CDR3 sequences, more than 40% were seen once, and the ten largest hold roughly 19%. The receptor was derived from a man in his sixties in good health. The V gene is TRBV6-5, the J gene TRBJ2-4, with a tentative D call TRBD1 (5 bases). The assigned J gene may be wrong: the sequence end matches TRBJ2-7 better. Specimen: blood. CDR3 in DNA: TGTGCCAGCGGCGCAGGGAAATTGTACGAGCAGTACTTC. It codes for CASGAGKLYEQYF.